The source of this T cell receptor beta chain is a study of T cell changes during pregnancy in multiple sclerosis. The table came from immunoSEQ multiplex PCR; TCRdb's copy has only in-frame clones and leaves some out. The table records 60,000 or so clones, roughly nine tenths of them present only once. The length of the CDR3 is 13 residues. With 3 bases removed from V and 13 bases from J, the gap between germline ends came to 16 bases. The germline gives CDR1 SGHAT, CDR2 FQNNGV. This chain uses TRBV11-2 with TRBJ2-1, with D perhaps TRBD1 (6 bases). The sample was CD4+ T cells from peripheral blood mononuclear cells, taken after pregnancy. This receptor was obtained from a female donor in good health, enrolled as a control in a pregnancy study. CDR3 in DNA: TGTGCCAGCAGCTTTCAACCAGCCGGGACACAGTTCTTC. Translation: CASSFQPAGTQFF. Full variable domain (rest looked up from reference TRBV11-2 and TRBJ2-1): EAGVAQSPRYKIIEKRQSVAFWCNPISGHATLYWYQQILGQGPKLLIQFQNNGVVDDSQLPKDRFSAERLKGVDSTLKIQPAKLEDSAVYLCASSFQPAGTQFFGPGTRLTVL.